The 3 T cell receptor beta chains below were found in one sample sequenced in a study of tumor T cells in aggressive B-cell lymphoma. TCRdb's table, derived via immunoSEQ multiplex PCR, lists solely in-frame clones and lacks some. Here the sample spans some 7,000 clones, 88% being singletons. Sequencing was performed on tumor tissue. All receptors come from an adult with diffuse large B cell lymphoma. Some clones in this sample may be carry-over from other donors' samples.

The chain carries TRBV6-5 and TRBJ2-7; 9 bases fit TRBD2. The CDR3 consists of 15 residues. Trimming cost V 6 bases and J 3 bases; bases outside gene matches: 9. Germline CDR1 is MNHEY and CDR2 is SVGAGI. This CDR3 reads CASSLGASGVYEQYF. The DNA of the CDR3 is TGTGCCAGCAGCCTAGGGGCTAGCGGGGTCTACGAGCAGTACTTC.

The chain is built from TRBV27 and TRBJ2-7; the match to TRBD2 covers 7 bases. This CDR3 contains 15 residues. In germline, CDR1 is MNHEY, CDR2 SMNVEV (reference sequence). V gave up 4 bases and J gave up 3 bases; unmatched junction bases: 9. This CDR3 reads CASSSPSTGGYEQYF. In nucleotides, the CDR3 is TGTGCCAGCAGTTCTCCCTCCACGGGGGGCTACGAGCAGTACTTC.

The rearrangement uses TRBV18 and TRBJ1-1, with 8 nucleotides matching TRBD1. V lost 3 bases to trimming and J lost 11 bases; unmatched junction nucleotides: 2. The CDR3 length is 11 residues. Germline assignment: CDR1 KGHSH and CDR2 LQKENI. CDR3 protein: CASSPDRDAFF. CDR3 in DNA: TGTGCCAGCTCACCGGACAGGGACGCTTTCTTT. The entire variable domain, with the rest obtained from reference TRBV18 and TRBJ1-1, is as follows: NAGVMQNPRHLVRRRGQEARLRCSPMKGHSHVYWYRQLPEEGLKFMVYLQKENIIDESGMPKERFSAEFPKEGPSILRIQQVVRGDSAAYFCASSPDRDAFFGQGTRLTVV.